The clone carrying this TCR beta chain was seen a few times. Constant-segment primers were used for 5'RACE, and the resulting TCR alpha and TCR beta cDNA libraries carried sample barcodes and UMIs. TCRdb independently ran MiXCR on the 5' RACE reads; one entry per CDR3 protein. The sample lists approximately 150,000 distinct CDR3 sequences; under 7% were seen once. Germline loops: CDR1 MGHRA, CDR2 YSYEKL. The CDR3 spans 17 residues. The V end lost 2 bases, the J end lost 0 bases, and 11 bases lay between the germline ends. The sample belongs to a study of T-cell memory formation after mild COVID-19. In the study overall: TCR clusters were largely donor specific.

The sequencing input was PBMCs or a T cell subset sorted from them (not recorded which). This clonotype originated in an adult woman who had mild COVID-19 (a few samples of this study predate the infection). Cell type and time point are not known. The V gene is TRBV4-1, the J gene TRBJ1-6; a possible D gene is TRBD1 (5 bases). CDR3 region: CASSQQGPSSYNSPLHF. The CDR3, as DNA: TGCGCCAGCAGCCAACAGGGACCAAGCTCCTATAATTCACCCCTCCACTTT.